This TCR beta chain was recorded in a study of control samples from healthy donors and cancer patients. The table came from immunoSEQ multiplex PCR; TCRdb's copy has only in-frame clones and leaves some out. The sample includes fewer than 200,000 clones, roughly 92% of them seen just once. The CDR3 sequence is 13 residues long. V lost 3 bases, J lost 1 base, and 6 bases lay in between. The sample was blood. This TCR derives from a young man in good health. V is TRBV12-3 or TRBV12-4 and J is TRBJ1-1; D is ambiguous. The CDR3: CASSFEGNTEAFF. The DNA of the CDR3 is TGTGCCAGCAGTTTTGAGGGGAACACTGAAGCTTTCTTT.